The 13 T cell receptor beta chains in this list originate from one sample, sequenced in a study of beta chain features in type 1 diabetes. Since all of the isolated RNA was reverse transcribed, expressed TCRB transcripts were what got sequenced. TCRdb's copy holds only in-frame clones and misses some; the assay was immunoSEQ multiplex PCR. The repertoire holds around 190,000 clones, with around an eighth as singletons. Sequencing was carried out using central memory CD4+ T cells from blood. The origin of the receptors is a young woman in good health.

The chain carries TRBV5-1 and TRBJ2-5; TRBD1 matches 7 bases. CDR1 is SGHRS and CDR2 is YFSETQ in the germline V gene. Germline trimming cut 4 bases from V and 5 bases from J; bases unmatched to any gene: 5. This CDR3 region has 13 residues. CDR3 in amino acids: CASSLTGWETQYF. CDR3 nucleotides: TGCGCCAGCAGCCTGACAGGGTGGGAGACCCAGTACTTC. Using reference TRBV5-1 and TRBJ2-5 for the parts outside the CDR3, the full variable domain is KAGVTQTPRYLIKTRGQQVTLSCSPISGHRSVSWYQQTPGQGLQFLFEYFSETQRNKGNFPGRFSGRQFSNSRSEMNVSTLELGDSALYLCASSLTGWETQYFGPGTRLLVL.

The genes are TRBV7-6 and TRBJ1-1; 8 nucleotides agree with TRBD1. CDR1 SGHVS and CDR2 FNYEAQ come from the germline V gene. CDR3 size: 15 residues. J gave up 1 base and V 6 bases, and 7 bases lay outside the gene matches. CDR3 loop: CASSPGTGANTEAFF. In nucleotides, the CDR3 is TGTGCCAGCAGTCCCGGGACAGGAGCGAACACTGAAGCTTTCTTT.

The V gene is TRBV2, the J gene TRBJ2-3; D perhaps matches TRBD2 (5 bases). Trimming removed 1 base at V and 6 bases at J, with 14 bases between. Germline loops: CDR1 SNHLY, CDR2 FYNNEI. The CDR3 contains 15 residues. This CDR3 reads CASSEERTPRDTQYF. CDR3 in DNA: TGTGCCAGCAGTGAAGAACGGACTCCCCGCGATACGCAGTATTTT.

This clone was seen more than once but under ten times. The chain carries TRBV27 and TRBJ1-5; TRBD1 might be the D (6 bases). V was cut by 5 bases and J by 9 bases, with 17 bases left in between. Germline CDR1 and CDR2: MNHEY and SMNVEV (reference sequence). The CDR3 consists of 14 residues. CDR3 sequence: CASSLTGPERPQHF. CDR3 nucleotide sequence: TGTGCCAGCAGTCTTACAGGGCCCGAAAGGCCCCAGCATTTT.

This clone was recorded at least ten times. This sequence joins TRBV29-1 and TRBJ2-7; a possible D gene is TRBD1 (5 bases). Trimming took 0 bases from V and 2 from J, leaving 17 bases between them. Per germline, CDR1 SQVTM and CDR2 ANQGSEA. The CDR3 runs to 16 residues. The CDR3 protein is CSVEDGQGKGTYEQYF. DNA of the CDR3: TGCAGCGTTGAAGACGGCCAGGGAAAGGGAACCTACGAGCAGTACTTC.

This clone was seen repeatedly, ten times or more. V usage is TRBV15 and J usage is TRBJ2-1; D may be TRBD1 (6 bases). Trimming left V 2 bases short and J 6 bases short, with 14 bases between. This CDR3 comprises 15 residues. Germline CDR1 and CDR2: LNHNV and YYDKDF (reference sequence). The CDR3 DNA follows: TGTGCCACCAGCAGATTCGGACAGCTACTCAATGAGCAGTTCTTC. This gives the protein CATSRFGQLLNEQFF.

As concerns this clone: A read error may account for a junction end that differs from germline. The chain joins TRBV14 to TRBJ2-6; 8 nucleotides line up with TRBD1. Germline CDR1 and CDR2: SGHDN and FVKESK. The length of the CDR3 is 14 residues. Here the CDR3 reads CASSQATGVNVLTF. For the CDR3, the DNA is TGTGCCAGCAGCCAAGCGACAGGGGTCAACGTCCTGACTTTC.

This clone has just a few counts. This chain connects TRBV9 to TRBJ2-7; TRBD2 aligns across 7 bases. V lost 0 bases to trimming and J lost 6 bases; unmatched junction nucleotides: 6. CDR3 size: 14 residues. Germline assignment: CDR1 SGDLS and CDR2 YYNGEE. CDR3 loop: CASSVGGRLGEQYF. The CDR3 DNA is TGTGCCAGCAGCGTAGGCGGGAGATTGGGCGAGCAGTACTTC.

This clone was seen only a few times. The chain employs TRBV19 and TRBJ2-7, with 7 bases fitting TRBD2. V dropped 2 bases and J dropped 0; count of bases not matched to a gene: 4. CDR3 length: 15 residues. Per the germline V gene, CDR1 is LNHDA and CDR2 is SQIVND (reference sequence). The CDR3 nucleotides read TGTGCCAGTAGTATACGACTAGCAGGCTCCTACGAGCAGTACTTC. Protein sequence: CASSIRLAGSYEQYF. Drawing the rest from reference TRBV19 and TRBJ2-7, the complete variable domain is DGGITQSPKYLFRKEGQNVTLSCEQNLNHDAMYWYRQDPGQGLRLIYYSQIVNDFQKGDIAEGYSVSREKKESFPLTVTSAQKNPTAFYLCASSIRLAGSYEQYFGPGTRLTVT.

This clone was picked up one time. The rearrangement links TRBV19 to TRBJ2-1; 8 positions match TRBD1. V lost 5 bases to trimming and J lost 2 bases; unmatched junction nucleotides: 8. This CDR3 comprises 16 residues. Per germline, CDR1 LNHDA and CDR2 SQIVND (reference sequence). The CDR3 DNA reads as TGTGCCAGTAGTGCACCCGGGACAGGAGCCTACAATGAGCAGTTCTTC. This gives the protein CASSAPGTGAYNEQFF.

This clone has a count of ten or more. Other DNA sequences from this sample encode an identical CDR3 as well. This chain links TRBV29-1 with TRBJ2-7, with 8 nucleotides matching TRBD1. CDR3 length: 11 amino acids. The germline V gene has CDR1 SQVTM and CDR2 ANQGSEA. With V trimmed by 7 bases and J by 5 bases, 4 bases remained unmatched. The DNA for the CDR3 is TGCAGCGGAGGACAGGGCCACGAGCAGTACTTC. It encodes CSGGQGHEQYF.

A few counts support this clone. This chain links TRBV5-6 with TRBJ2-3, with 9 bases identical to TRBD2. Per the germline V gene, CDR1 is SGHDT and CDR2 is YYEEEE. The V and J ends lost 4 bases and 0 bases, in that order; junction bases with no gene match: 0. The CDR3 is made up of 14 amino acids. The CDR3, as DNA: TGTGCCAGCAGCACTAGCGGGAGCACAGATACGCAGTATTTT. Its translation is CASSTSGSTDTQYF.

As for this clone: Other DNA sequences in this specimen translate into the identical CDR3. The chain carries TRBV2 and TRBJ2-5, with 7 bases matching TRBD2. This CDR3 spans 12 amino acids. Germline V gene data show CDR1 as SNHLY and CDR2 as FYNNEI. Trimming took 4 bases from V and 4 from J; bases not matched to a gene: 0. CDR3 in amino acids: CASSGGGETQYF. CDR3 nucleotides: TGTGCCAGCAGTGGCGGGGGAGAGACCCAGTACTTC. Looking up the rest from reference TRBV2 and TRBJ2-5 gives the full variable domain: EPEVTQTPSHQVTQMGQEVILRCVPISNHLYFYWYRQILGQKVEFLVSFYNNEISEKSEIFDDQFSVERPDGSNFTLKIRSTKLEDSAMYFCASSGGGETQYFGPGTRLLVL.